Reported below is one T cell receptor (beta chain). Its antigen is as yet unknown. This sample is part of a study of cytomegalovirus exposure and HLA in healthy donors. Study-level points and caveats: The records held CMV serostatus as the only immune exposure information. Prediction of most subjects' HLA-A and HLA-B alleles by TCR beta sequences was reportedly accurate.

The PCR employed 60 Vbeta primers together with 13 Jbeta primers. This table comes from immunoSEQ multiplex PCR, and its TCRdb copy is limited to in-frame clones, with some not included. The sample has 200,000 or so clones; 80% are singletons. CDR3 size: 17 residues. Germline loops: CDR1 LNHNV, CDR2 YYDKDF (reference sequence). The ends lost 0 bases at V and 7 bases at J; junction bases unmatched: 14. Sample: PBMCs. This chain uses TRBV15 with TRBJ2-7; TRBD1 matches 8 bases. The receptor was isolated from a man aged 35 to 55 in good health and CMV-seropositive. The CDR3 reads CATSRDGGAGGRYEQYF. The CDR3 coding sequence is TGTGCCACCAGCAGAGATGGCGGGGCAGGGGGCCGATATGAGCAGTACTTC.